This entry lists 16 T cell receptor beta chains sequenced from one sample in a study of T cell responses to AZD1222 COVID-19 vaccine. The data were produced by immunoSEQ multiplex PCR, yet TCRdb's version contains in-frame clones alone and is incomplete. The table lists 90,000 to 150,000 clones, around 87% of them singletons. The sample in question was peripheral blood, obtained on day 0 of AZD1222 vaccination. These receptors all come from an adult in good health.

The rearrangement joins TRBV6-2 or TRBV6-3 to TRBJ1-2, with TRBD1 as a possible D gene (5 bases). This CDR3 region has 13 residues. With 2 bases removed from V and 12 bases from J, the gap between germline ends came to 16 bases. Germline V lookup: CDR1 MNHEY, CDR2 SVGEGT. CDR3 nucleotide sequence: TGTGCCAGCAGTTACCGCACGTCTGGGGGAAACACCTTC. Translation: CASSYRTSGGNTF.

This chain links TRBV6-5 with TRBJ2-6, with D unclear. The V end was cut by 2 bases, the J end by 6 bases, with 5 bases between. CDR3 size: 13 residues. Germline assignment: CDR1 MNHEY and CDR2 SVGAGI. CDR3 region: CASSYGQANVLTF. For the CDR3, the DNA is TGTGCCAGCAGTTACGGCCAGGCCAACGTCCTGACTTTC.

The genes are TRBV5-4 and TRBJ1-1, with 8 bases identical to TRBD1. This CDR3 has 13 amino acids. V shed 7 bases and J 2 bases; nucleotides not matched to a gene: 4. Germline assignment: CDR1 SGHNT and CDR2 YYREEE (reference sequence). In nucleotides, the CDR3 is TGTGCCAGCGGCCAGGGGGCCAACACTGAAGCTTTCTTT. Its protein is CASGQGANTEAFF.

The chain joins TRBV3-1 (or the pseudogene TRBV3-2) to TRBJ2-2; weak D call: TRBD1 (5 bases). This CDR3 has 16 amino acids. Trimming took 4 bases from V and 1 from J, leaving 13 bases between them. CDR1 and CDR2 (germline): LGHDT, YNNKEL (reference sequence). The CDR3 protein is CASSPLKTVNTGELFF. In nucleotides, the CDR3 is TGTGCCAGCAGCCCTCTTAAGACAGTGAACACCGGGGAGCTGTTTTTT.

The chain combines TRBV7-6 with TRBJ1-6, with D possibly matching TRBD1 (6 bases). Trimming stripped 5 bases from V and 7 bases from J, with 15 bases between. This CDR3 region has 15 residues. The V gene's germline CDR1 is SGHVS and CDR2 FNYEAQ. The CDR3 nucleotides read TGTGCCAGCAGCCTCGAGACAGGCCCAAATTCACCCCTCCACTTT. It codes for CASSLETGPNSPLHF.

The CDR3 region is CASSLIPGLGYGYTF. The CDR3 DNA reads as TGTGCCAGCAGCTTGATCCCGGGACTTGGGTATGGCTACACCTTC. The chain is built from TRBV7-3 and TRBJ1-2; the D gene is possibly TRBD1 (5 bases). Germline V gives CDR1 SGHTA, CDR2 FQGTGA. Trimming removed 3 bases at V and 5 bases at J, with 16 bases between. The CDR3 is 15 residues long.

The chain combines TRBV7-2 with TRBJ1-1, with D maybe TRBD1 (6 bases). Per the germline V gene, CDR1 is SGHTA and CDR2 is FQGNSA. V was shortened by 10 bases and J by 5 bases, with 17 bases between the two germline ends. The CDR3 loop spans 13 amino acids. CDR3: CAITKGVATEAFF. CDR3 nucleotide sequence: TGTGCCATTACAAAGGGGGTAGCGACTGAAGCTTTCTTT.

CDR3 DNA sequence: TGTGCCAGCTCACCACCGGGACAGGGATTACACGAGCAGTACTTC. Encoded protein: CASSPPGQGLHEQYF. The chain employs TRBV18 and TRBJ2-7; 9 bases are a match to TRBD1. Germline CDR1 is KGHSH and CDR2 is LQKENI. CDR3 length equals 15 residues. The J segment lost 5 bases and the V segment lost 0 bases, leaving 5 bases of the junction unmatched.

The chain uses TRBV6-5 and TRBJ1-5; D remains unclear. Germline loops: CDR1 MNHEY, CDR2 SVGAGI. V dropped 8 bases and J dropped 3 bases, with 14 bases sitting between them. This CDR3 region has 14 residues. CDR3 nucleotide sequence: TGTGCCAGCCGATTCCGGGGAATCAATCAGCCCCAGCATTTT. Translation: CASRFRGINQPQHF.

The chain uses TRBV5-6 and TRBJ2-5, with 8 bases lining up with TRBD1. CDR3 length: 13 residues. V shed 4 bases, J shed 3 bases, and the junction held 2 bases outside the gene matches. Germline CDR1 SGHDT, CDR2 YYEEEE. This chain's CDR3 is CASSPDREETQYF. Here the CDR3 DNA reads TGTGCCAGCAGCCCGGACAGGGAAGAGACCCAGTACTTC.

This clone has just a few counts. V and J are TRBV6-5 and TRBJ2-3; D is perhaps TRBD1 (6 bases). This CDR3 comprises 13 residues. The germline CDR1 and CDR2 sequences are MNHEY and SVGAGI. V was trimmed by 9 bases and J by 4 bases, leaving 14 bases between them. The CDR3 spells CASDTGLPDTQYF. CDR3 in DNA: TGTGCCAGTGATACAGGGCTCCCAGATACGCAGTATTTT.

This clone turned up a few times. The rearrangement uses TRBV9 and TRBJ1-2; no firm D call. In germline, CDR1 is SGDLS, CDR2 YYNGEE. The CDR3 spans 14 residues. V was shortened by 0 bases and J by 7 bases, with 13 bases between the two germline ends. The CDR3: CASSVAEEISGYTF. The DNA for the CDR3 is TGTGCCAGCAGCGTAGCAGAGGAGATCAGTGGCTACACCTTC.

V and J are TRBV5-4 and TRBJ2-3; 7 nucleotides line up with TRBD2. From germline, CDR1 is SGHNT and CDR2 YYREEE (reference sequence). CDR3 length: 16 amino acids. The trim removed 5 bases at V and 4 bases at J, leaving 13 bases unmatched. CDR3 nucleotides: TGTGCCAGCAGTGACCCTCGCGGGGCGGGGGCAGATACGCAGTATTTT. This translates into CASSDPRGAGADTQYF. The full variable domain, completed using reference TRBV5-4 and TRBJ2-3, is ETGVTQSPTHLIKTRGQQVTLRCSSQSGHNTVSWYQQALGQGPQFIFQYYREEENGRGNFPPRFSGLQFPNYSSELNVNALELDDSALYLCASSDPRGAGADTQYFGPGTRLTVL.

J is TRBJ1-1 and V is TRBV18; D gene unclear. The CDR3 spans 11 residues. In germline, CDR1 is KGHSH, CDR2 LQKENI. V was shortened by 3 bases and J by 7 bases, with 6 bases between the two germline ends. The CDR3 DNA follows: TGTGCCAGCTCACCCAATGGTGAAGCTTTCTTT. Translated: CASSPNGEAFF.

The V gene is TRBV23-1, the J gene TRBJ2-3, with D possibly TRBD1 on 5 matching bases. TRBV23-1 is treated as an ORF (open reading frame) with a function not yet certain. Trimming took 8 bases from V and 1 from J, leaving 19 bases between them. The CDR3 totals 16 residues. This CDR3 reads CASVLPRLTGTDTQYF. Here the CDR3 DNA reads TGCGCCAGCGTACTTCCTCGATTGACAGGCACAGATACGCAGTATTTT.

The chain has TRBV3-1 (or the pseudogene TRBV3-2) and TRBJ1-3; D unclear. V lost 0 bases and J 0 bases, leaving 12 bases between the germline ends. Germline lookup yields CDR1 LGHDT and CDR2 YNNKEL (reference sequence). This CDR3 comprises 17 residues. The CDR3 sequence is CASSQDWTVSSGNTIYF. In DNA, the CDR3 is TGTGCCAGCAGCCAAGACTGGACGGTGAGCTCTGGAAACACCATATATTTT.